A selection of T cell receptor beta chains follows, all from one sample in a study of circulating CD8 cells and anti-PD-1 response in melanoma. TCRdb ran MiXCR on the reads and lists one entry per CDR3 protein. The sample records several hundred distinct CDR3 sequences, around 9.6% being singletons. Material: CD8+ T cells from PBMCs, obtained at baseline or after one month of anti-PD-1 therapy (not recorded which). These receptors were obtained from a human donor with melanoma. CDR3s include the opening cysteine and the closing phenylalanine or tryptophan.

TRBJ2-1,TRBV5-1,CASNLAGGYNEQFF
TRBJ2-3,TRBV28,CASSLVDSTDTQYF
TRBJ2-3,TRBV4-3,CASSQEVRISGTDTQYF
TRBJ2-3,TRBV9,CASSVETASGTDTQYF
TRBJ2-2,TRBV5-6,CASSLGPGNTGELFF
TRBJ1-5,TRBV6-2/TRBV6-3,CASSPPRADQPQHF
TRBJ2-5,TRBV7-2,CASSLVGGGLLETQYF
TRBJ2-5,TRBV7-2,CASSLGAGVRETQYF
TRBJ2-7,TRBV6-5,CASSPGQGAYEQYF
TRBJ1-1,TRBV9,CASSAEMNTEAFF
TRBJ1-1,TRBV20-1,CSARDFKGTDTEAFF
TRBJ1-5,TRBV7-2,CASSLRGSNQPQHF
TRBJ2-1,TRBV9,CASSGSGGNYNEQFF
TRBJ1-5,TRBV15,CATSRDRQGSQPQHF
TRBJ2-1,TRBV7-2,CASSLGQHNEQFF
TRBJ2-6,TRBV5-4,CASSFQTGYSGANVLTF
TRBJ2-7,TRBV27,CASSLKGGAGPSSYEQYF
TRBJ1-1,TRBV2,CASSDPMTGGWTEAFF
TRBJ2-5,TRBV20-1,CSAWTSGGDSETQYF
TRBJ2-1,TRBV20-1,CSAVAGGPHEQFF
TRBJ1-2,TRBV29-1,CSVWPPAGYTF
TRBJ2-3,TRBV28,CASLGFGSTDTQYF
TRBJ2-4,TRBV20-1,CSARPQGAYIQYF
TRBJ1-6,TRBV6-6,CASSLGRVDSPLHF
TRBJ2-1,TRBV4-1,CASSQDPGLAASSSYNEQFF
TRBJ1-5,TRBV5-4,CASSLGTGLHQPQHF
TRBJ2-1,TRBV4-2,CASSQTLGPGAQFF
TRBJ2-5,TRBV24-1,CATSDSDRGETQYF
TRBJ1-2,TRBV7-2,CASSLVRGGDGYTF
TRBJ1-2,TRBV4-1,CASSQDLYGYGYTF
TRBJ2-7,TRBV2,CASVRHRGSSYEQYF
TRBJ2-7,TRBV2,CANTRREGVEQYF
TRBJ2-5,TRBV5-4,CASSSLAGGDQETQYF
TRBJ2-7,TRBV4-1,CASRQLGTGGSYEQYF
TRBJ2-7,TRBV4-2,CASSQIAGPHEQYF